This T cell receptor (beta chain) was retrieved from a study of blood T cell repertoires in COVID-19. About the study: The cDNA or gDNA used as material had been derived from T cells, B-cell-depleted T cells, or PBMCs.

Authors' methods: Amplification of reference gene primers provided the estimated nucleated cell counts. This table comes from immunoSEQ multiplex PCR, and its TCRdb copy is limited to in-frame clones, with some not included. V, J and clone size are taken as reported in that table, and D and trimming were inferred from the DNA itself. The sample contains roughly 70,000 clones, roughly 70% of which appear only once. V gave up 4 bases and J gave up 2 bases; unmatched junction bases: 3. Germline loops: CDR1 ENHRY, CDR2 SYGVKD. This CDR3 region has 14 residues. The chain employs TRBV10-3 and TRBJ2-5; 8 bases map to TRBD1. Sequencing used peripheral blood. The receptor comes from a man between 60 and 75 years old with acute or convalescent COVID-19. The CDR3 sequence is CAISVGTGQETQYF. Written as DNA, the CDR3 is TGTGCCATCAGTGTGGGGACAGGTCAAGAGACCCAGTACTTC.